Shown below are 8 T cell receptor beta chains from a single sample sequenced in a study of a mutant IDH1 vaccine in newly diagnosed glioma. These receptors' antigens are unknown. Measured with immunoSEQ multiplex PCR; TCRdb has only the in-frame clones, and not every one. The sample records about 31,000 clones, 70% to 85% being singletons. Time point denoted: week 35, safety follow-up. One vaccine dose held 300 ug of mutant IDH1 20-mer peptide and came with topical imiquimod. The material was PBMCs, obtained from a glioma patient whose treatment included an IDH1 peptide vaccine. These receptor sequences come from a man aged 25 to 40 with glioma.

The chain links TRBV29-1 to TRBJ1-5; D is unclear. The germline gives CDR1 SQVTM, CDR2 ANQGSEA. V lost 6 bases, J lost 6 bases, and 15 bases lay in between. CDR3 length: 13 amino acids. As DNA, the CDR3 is TGCAGCGTCAAACCCGGGGAAGGTCAGCCCCAGCATTTT. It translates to CSVKPGEGQPQHF. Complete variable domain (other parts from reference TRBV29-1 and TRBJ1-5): SAVISQKPSRDICQRGTSLTIQCQVDSQVTMMFWYRQQPGQSLTLIATANQGSEATYESGFVIDKFPISRPNLTFSTLTVSNMSPEDSSIYLCSVKPGEGQPQHFGDGTRLSIL.

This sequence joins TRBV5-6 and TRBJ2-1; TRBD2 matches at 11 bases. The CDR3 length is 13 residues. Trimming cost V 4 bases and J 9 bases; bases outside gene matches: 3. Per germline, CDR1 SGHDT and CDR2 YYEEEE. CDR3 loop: CASSLLAGGEQFF. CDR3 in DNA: TGTGCCAGCAGCCTCCTAGCGGGAGGTGAGCAGTTCTTC.

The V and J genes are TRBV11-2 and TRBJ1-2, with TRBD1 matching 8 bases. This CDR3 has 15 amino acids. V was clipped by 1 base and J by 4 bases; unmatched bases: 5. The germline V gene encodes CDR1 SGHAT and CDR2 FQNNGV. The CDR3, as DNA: TGTGCCAGCAGCTTAGTCGGGACAGGCAGCTATGGCTACACCTTC. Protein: CASSLVGTGSYGYTF.

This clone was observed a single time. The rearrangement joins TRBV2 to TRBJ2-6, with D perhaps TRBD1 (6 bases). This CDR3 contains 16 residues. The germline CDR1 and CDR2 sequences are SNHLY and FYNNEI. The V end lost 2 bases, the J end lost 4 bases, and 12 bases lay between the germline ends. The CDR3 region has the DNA TGTGCCAGCAGTGAACTTGGGGGCGTGGGGGCCAACGTCCTGACTTTC. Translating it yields CASSELGGVGANVLTF.

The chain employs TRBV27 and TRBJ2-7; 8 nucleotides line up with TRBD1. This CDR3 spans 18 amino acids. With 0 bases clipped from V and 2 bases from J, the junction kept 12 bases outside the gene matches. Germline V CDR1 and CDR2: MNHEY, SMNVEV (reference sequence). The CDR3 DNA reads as TGTGCCAGCAGTTTATCGTTCCTCGGGACAGGAAGGGCCTACGAGCAGTACTTC. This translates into CASSLSFLGTGRAYEQYF.

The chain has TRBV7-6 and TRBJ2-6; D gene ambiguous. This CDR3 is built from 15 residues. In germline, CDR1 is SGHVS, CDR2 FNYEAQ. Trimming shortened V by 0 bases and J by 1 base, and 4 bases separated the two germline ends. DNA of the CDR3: TGTGCCAGCAGCTTAGCAGGGTCTGGGGCCAACGTCCTGACTTTC. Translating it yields CASSLAGSGANVLTF. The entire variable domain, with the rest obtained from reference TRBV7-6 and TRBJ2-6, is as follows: GAGVSQSPRYKVTKRGQDVALRCDPISGHVSLYWYRQALGQGPEFLTYFNYEAQQDKSGLPNDRFSAERPEGSISTLTIQRTEQRDSAMYRCASSLAGSGANVLTFGAGSRLTVL.

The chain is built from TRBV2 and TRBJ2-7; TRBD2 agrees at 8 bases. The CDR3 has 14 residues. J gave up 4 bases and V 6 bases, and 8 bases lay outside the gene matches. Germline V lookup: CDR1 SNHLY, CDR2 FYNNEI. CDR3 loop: CASRLVAGFYEQYF. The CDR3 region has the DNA TGTGCCAGCAGGTTGGTAGCGGGATTTTACGAGCAGTACTTC.

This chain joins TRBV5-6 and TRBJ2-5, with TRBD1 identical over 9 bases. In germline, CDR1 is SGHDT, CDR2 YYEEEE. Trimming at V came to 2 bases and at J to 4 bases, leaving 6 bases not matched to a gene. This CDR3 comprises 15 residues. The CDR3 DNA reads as TGTGCCAGCAGCTTACTACAGGGGGCGCGAGAGACCCAGTACTTC. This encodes CASSLLQGARETQYF.